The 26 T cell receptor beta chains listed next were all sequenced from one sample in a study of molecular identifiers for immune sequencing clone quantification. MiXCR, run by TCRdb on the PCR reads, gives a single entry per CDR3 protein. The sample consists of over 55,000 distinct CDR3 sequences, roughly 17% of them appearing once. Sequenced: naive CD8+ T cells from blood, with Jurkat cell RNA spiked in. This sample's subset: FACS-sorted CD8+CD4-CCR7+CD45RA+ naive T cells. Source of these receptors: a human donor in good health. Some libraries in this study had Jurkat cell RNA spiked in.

CDR3 in amino acids: CAGKLAGGPRNEQYF. DNA for the CDR3: TGTGCCGGCAAATTAGCGGGAGGGCCGAGGAACGAGCAGTACTTC. The chain is built from TRBV12-3 or TRBV12-4 and TRBJ2-7; TRBD2 agrees at 11 bases. The CDR3 extends over 15 amino acids. V dropped 11 bases and J dropped 5; count of bases not matched to a gene: 14.

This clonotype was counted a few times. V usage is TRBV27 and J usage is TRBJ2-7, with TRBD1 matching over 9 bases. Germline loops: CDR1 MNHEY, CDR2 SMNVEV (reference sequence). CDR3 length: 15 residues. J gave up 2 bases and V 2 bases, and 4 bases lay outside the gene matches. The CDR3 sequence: CASSLGTGTAYEQYF. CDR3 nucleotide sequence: TGTGCCAGCAGTTTAGGGACAGGGACCGCCTACGAGCAGTACTTC.

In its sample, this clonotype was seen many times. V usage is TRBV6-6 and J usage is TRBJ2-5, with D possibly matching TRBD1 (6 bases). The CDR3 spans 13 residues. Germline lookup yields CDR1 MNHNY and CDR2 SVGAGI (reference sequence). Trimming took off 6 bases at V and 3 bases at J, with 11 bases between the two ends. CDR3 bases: TGTGCCAGCAGGGACAGACGGGAAGAGACCCAGTACTTC. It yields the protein CASRDRREETQYF.

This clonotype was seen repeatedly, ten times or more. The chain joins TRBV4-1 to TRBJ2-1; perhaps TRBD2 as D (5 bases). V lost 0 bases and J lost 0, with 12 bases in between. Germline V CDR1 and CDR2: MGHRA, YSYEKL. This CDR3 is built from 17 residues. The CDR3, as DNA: TGCGCCAGCAGCCAAGAGTCTCGGAGGAGCTCCTACAATGAGCAGTTCTTC. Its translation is CASSQESRRSSYNEQFF.

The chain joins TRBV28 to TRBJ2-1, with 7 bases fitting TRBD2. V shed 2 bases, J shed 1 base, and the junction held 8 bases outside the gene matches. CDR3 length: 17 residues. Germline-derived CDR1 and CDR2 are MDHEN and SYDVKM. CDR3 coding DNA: TGTGCCAGCAGTTTACCCAAAGCGGGATTGTCCTACAATGAGCAGTTCTTC. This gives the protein CASSLPKAGLSYNEQFF.

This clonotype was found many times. The CDR3 DNA follows: TGTGCCAGCAGCGGGGGGGGCGGCAATCAGCCCCAGCATTTT. Amino acid sequence: CASSGGGGNQPQHF. The chain employs TRBV5-6 and TRBJ1-5, with D possibly being TRBD1 (6 bases). Trimming cost V 4 bases and J 2 bases, with 10 bases left between them. The CDR3 is made up of 14 amino acids. The germline V gene encodes CDR1 SGHDT and CDR2 YYEEEE.

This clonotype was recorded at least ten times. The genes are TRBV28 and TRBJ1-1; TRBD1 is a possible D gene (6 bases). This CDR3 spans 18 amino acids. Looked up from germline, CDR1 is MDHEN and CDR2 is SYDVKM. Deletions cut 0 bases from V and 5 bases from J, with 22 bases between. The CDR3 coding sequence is TGTGCCAGCAGTTTATGGGCCGGTTGGGCTCAGGGGTCTACTGAAGCTTTCTTT. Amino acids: CASSLWAGWAQGSTEAFF.

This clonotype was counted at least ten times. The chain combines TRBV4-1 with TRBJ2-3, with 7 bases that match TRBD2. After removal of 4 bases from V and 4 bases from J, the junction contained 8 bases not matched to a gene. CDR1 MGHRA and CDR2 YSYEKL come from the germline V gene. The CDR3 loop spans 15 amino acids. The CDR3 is CASSLRLAPADTQYF. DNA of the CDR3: TGCGCCAGCAGCCTGAGACTAGCCCCAGCAGATACGCAGTATTTT.

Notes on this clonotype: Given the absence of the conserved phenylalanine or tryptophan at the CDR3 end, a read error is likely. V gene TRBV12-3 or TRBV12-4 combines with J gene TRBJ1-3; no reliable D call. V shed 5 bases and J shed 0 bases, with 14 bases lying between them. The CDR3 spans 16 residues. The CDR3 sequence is CASSDHPGSSGNTIYL. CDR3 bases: TGTGCCAGCAGTGACCACCCGGGGTCCTCTGGAAACACCATATATTTA.

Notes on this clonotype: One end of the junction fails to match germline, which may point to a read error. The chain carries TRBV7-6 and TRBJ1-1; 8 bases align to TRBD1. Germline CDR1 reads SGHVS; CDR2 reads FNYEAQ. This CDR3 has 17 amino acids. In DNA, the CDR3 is TGTACCAGCAGCTTAGCCAGGACAGGGTGGTCGAAAACTGAAGCTTTCTTT. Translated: CTSSLARTGWSKTEAFF.

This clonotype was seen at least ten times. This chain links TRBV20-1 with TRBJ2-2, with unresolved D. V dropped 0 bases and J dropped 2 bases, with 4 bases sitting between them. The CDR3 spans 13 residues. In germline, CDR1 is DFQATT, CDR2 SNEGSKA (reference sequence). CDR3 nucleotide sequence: TGCAGTGCTAGAGATTTTAACACCGGGGAGCTGTTTTTT. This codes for CSARDFNTGELFF.

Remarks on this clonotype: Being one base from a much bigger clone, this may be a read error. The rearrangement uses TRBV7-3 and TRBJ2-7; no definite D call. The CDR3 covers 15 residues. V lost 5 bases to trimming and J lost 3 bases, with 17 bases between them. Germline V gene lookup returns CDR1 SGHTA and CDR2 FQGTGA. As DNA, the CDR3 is TGTGCCAGCAGCCCCCTATCCTTGAACAGCTACGAGCAGTACTTC. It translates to CASSPLSLNSYEQYF.

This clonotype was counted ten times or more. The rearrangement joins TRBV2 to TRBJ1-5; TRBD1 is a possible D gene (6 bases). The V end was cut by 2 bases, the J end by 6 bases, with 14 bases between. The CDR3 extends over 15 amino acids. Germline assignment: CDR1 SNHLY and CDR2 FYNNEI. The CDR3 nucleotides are TGTGCCAGCAGTGAATTTTTGGGGGGCGGTCAGCCCCAGCATTTT. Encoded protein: CASSEFLGGGQPQHF.

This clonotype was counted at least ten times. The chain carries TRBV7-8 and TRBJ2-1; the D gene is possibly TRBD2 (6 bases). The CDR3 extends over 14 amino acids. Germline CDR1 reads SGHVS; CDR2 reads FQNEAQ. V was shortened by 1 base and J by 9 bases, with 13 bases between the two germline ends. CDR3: CASSLEEGVTEQFF. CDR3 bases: TGTGCCAGCAGCTTAGAGGAGGGAGTGACTGAGCAGTTCTTC.

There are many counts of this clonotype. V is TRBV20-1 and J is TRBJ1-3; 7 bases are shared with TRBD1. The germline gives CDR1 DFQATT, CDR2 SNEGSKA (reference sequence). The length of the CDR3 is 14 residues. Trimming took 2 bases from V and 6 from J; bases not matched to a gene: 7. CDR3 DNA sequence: TGCAGTGCTAGACCCGGGACAGATAAAAACACCATATATTTT. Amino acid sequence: CSARPGTDKNTIYF.

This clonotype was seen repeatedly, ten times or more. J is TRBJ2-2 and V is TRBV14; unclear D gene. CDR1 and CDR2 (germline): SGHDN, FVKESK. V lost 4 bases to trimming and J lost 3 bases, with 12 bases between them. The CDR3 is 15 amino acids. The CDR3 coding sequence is TGTGCCAGCAGCCCATATACGGAGTACACCGGGGAGCTGTTTTTT. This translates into CASSPYTEYTGELFF.

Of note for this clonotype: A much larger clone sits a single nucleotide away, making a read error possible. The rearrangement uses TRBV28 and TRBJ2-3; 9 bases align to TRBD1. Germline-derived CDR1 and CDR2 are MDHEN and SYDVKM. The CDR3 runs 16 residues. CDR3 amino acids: CASSFPGQGLADMQYF. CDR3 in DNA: TGTGCCAGCAGTTTCCCTGGACAGGGGTTGGCGGATATGCAGTATTTT.

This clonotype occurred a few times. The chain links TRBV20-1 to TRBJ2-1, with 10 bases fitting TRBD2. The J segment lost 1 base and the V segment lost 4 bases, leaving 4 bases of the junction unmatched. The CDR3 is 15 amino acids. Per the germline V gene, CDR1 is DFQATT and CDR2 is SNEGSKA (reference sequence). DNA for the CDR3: TGCAGTGCTAAACTAGCGGGGCGGTCCTACAATGAGCAGTTCTTC. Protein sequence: CSAKLAGRSYNEQFF.

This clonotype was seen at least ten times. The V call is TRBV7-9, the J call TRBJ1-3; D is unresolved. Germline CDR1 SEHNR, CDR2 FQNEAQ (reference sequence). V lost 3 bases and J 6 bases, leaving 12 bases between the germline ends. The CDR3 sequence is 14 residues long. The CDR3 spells CASSFLLRENTIYF. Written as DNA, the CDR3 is TGTGCCAGCAGCTTCCTCCTCCGGGAAAACACCATATATTTT.

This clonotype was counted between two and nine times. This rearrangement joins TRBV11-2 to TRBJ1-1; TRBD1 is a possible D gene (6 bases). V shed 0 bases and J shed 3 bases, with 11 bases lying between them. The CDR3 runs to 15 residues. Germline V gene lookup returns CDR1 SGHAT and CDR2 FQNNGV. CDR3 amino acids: CASSLEGAGYTEAFF. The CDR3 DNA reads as TGTGCCAGCAGCTTAGAGGGGGCAGGATACACTGAAGCTTTCTTT. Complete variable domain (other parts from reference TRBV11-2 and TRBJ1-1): EAGVAQSPRYKIIEKRQSVAFWCNPISGHATLYWYQQILGQGPKLLIQFQNNGVVDDSQLPKDRFSAERLKGVDSTLKIQPAKLEDSAVYLCASSLEGAGYTEAFFGQGTRLTVV.

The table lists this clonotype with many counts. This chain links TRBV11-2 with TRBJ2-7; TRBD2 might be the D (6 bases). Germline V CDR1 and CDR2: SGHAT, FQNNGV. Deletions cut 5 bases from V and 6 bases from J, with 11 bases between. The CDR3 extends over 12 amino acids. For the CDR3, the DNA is TGTGCCAGCAGCACTACTAGCCCCGAGCAGTACTTC. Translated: CASSTTSPEQYF.

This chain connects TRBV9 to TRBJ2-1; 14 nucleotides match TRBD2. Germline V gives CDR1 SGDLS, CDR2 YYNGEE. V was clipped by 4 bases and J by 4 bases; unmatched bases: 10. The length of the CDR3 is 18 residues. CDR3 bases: TGTGCCAGCAGCCTACGGACTAGCGGGAGGATACGGTACAATGAGCAGTTCTTC. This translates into CASSLRTSGRIRYNEQFF.

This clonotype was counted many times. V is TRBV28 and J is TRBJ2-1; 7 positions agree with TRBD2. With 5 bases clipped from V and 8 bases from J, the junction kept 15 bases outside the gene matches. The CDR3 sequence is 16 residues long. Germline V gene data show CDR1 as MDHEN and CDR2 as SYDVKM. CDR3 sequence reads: CASSPLGGGPGDEQFF. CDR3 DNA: TGTGCCAGCAGTCCGCTGGGGGGAGGGCCTGGCGATGAGCAGTTCTTC.

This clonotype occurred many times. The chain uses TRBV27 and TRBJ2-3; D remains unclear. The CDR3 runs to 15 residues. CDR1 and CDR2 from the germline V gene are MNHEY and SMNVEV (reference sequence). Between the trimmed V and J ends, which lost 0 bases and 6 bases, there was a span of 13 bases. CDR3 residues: CASSLSSYGLDTQYF. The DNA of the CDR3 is TGTGCCAGCAGTTTATCTAGTTATGGCTTGGATACGCAGTATTTT.

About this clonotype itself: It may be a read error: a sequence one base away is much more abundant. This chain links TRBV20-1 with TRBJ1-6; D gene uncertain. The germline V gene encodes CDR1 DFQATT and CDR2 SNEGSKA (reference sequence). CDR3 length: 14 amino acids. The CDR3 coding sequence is TGCGGTGCTATACTCCGACACGATAATTCACCCCTCCACTTT. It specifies CGAILRHDNSPLHF.

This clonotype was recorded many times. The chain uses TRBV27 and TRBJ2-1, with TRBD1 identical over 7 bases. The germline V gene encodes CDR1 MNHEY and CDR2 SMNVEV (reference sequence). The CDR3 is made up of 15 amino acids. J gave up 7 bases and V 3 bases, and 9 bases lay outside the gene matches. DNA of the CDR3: TGTGCCAGCAGTTTCTATTCCGGGACAGCTAATGAGCAGTTCTTC. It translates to CASSFYSGTANEQFF.